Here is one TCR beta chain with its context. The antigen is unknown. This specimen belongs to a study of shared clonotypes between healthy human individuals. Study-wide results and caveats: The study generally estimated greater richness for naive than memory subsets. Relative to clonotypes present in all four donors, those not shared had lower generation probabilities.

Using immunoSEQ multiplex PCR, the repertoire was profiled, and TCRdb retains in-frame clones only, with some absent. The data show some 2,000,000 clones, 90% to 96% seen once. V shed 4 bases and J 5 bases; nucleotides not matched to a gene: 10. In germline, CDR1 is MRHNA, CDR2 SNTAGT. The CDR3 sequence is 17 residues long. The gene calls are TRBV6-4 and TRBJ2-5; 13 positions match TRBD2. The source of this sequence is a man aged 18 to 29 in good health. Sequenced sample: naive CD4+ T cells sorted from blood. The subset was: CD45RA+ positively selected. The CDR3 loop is CASSAGLAGSWWETQYF. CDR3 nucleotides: TGTGCCAGCAGTGCGGGACTAGCGGGGAGCTGGTGGGAGACCCAGTACTTC.